Sequencing of this T cell receptor (beta chain) was carried out in a study of beta chain features in type 1 diabetes. Study-wide points: When Type 1 diabetes patients were examined, their TCRB CDR3s proved moderately but significantly shorter in all four CD4+ subsets.

Sequencing targeted expressed TCRB transcripts, as all isolated RNA had been reverse transcribed. Assay used: immunoSEQ multiplex PCR; TCRdb lists only in-frame clones, some missing. Here the sample spans roughly 230,000 clones, 9.6% being singletons. This clone was seen a handful of times. Its specificity is not known. Sequencing used naive CD4+ T cells from blood. This receptor was obtained from a woman younger than 35 in good health.

CDR3 coding DNA: TGCGCCAGCAGCAAAACTAGCGGTGTCTCTGGGGCCAACGTCCTGACTTTC. Translating gives CASSKTSGVSGANVLTF. V and J are TRBV5-1 and TRBJ2-6; TRBD2 aligns across 8 bases. The trim removed 4 bases at V and 0 bases at J, leaving 6 bases unmatched. The V gene's germline CDR1 is SGHRS and CDR2 YFSETQ. This CDR3 comprises 17 residues.